The clone carrying this T cell receptor beta chain has more than one count but fewer than ten. Donors sampled were nominally healthy, though unrecorded immune exposures were likely. This sample stems from a study of cytomegalovirus exposure and HLA in healthy donors. PCR primers comprised 60 Vbeta and 13 Jbeta primers. The assay was immunoSEQ multiplex PCR, and TCRdb's table has in-frame clones only and misses some. The sample consists of under 200,000 clones, about 85% of them appearing once. This TCR was sampled from a male donor in good health and CMV-seropositive. Sequenced input: PBMCs.

This chain's CDR3 is CASSLAETSGGAWNEQFF. The CDR3 nucleotides read TGTGCCAGCAGCTTAGCAGAGACTAGCGGGGGGGCCTGGAATGAGCAGTTCTTC. The rearrangement uses TRBV7-2 and TRBJ2-1; 14 bases agree with TRBD2. Germline CDR1 SGHTA, CDR2 FQGNSA. The CDR3 spans 18 residues. The trim removed 0 bases at V and 7 bases at J, leaving 8 bases unmatched.